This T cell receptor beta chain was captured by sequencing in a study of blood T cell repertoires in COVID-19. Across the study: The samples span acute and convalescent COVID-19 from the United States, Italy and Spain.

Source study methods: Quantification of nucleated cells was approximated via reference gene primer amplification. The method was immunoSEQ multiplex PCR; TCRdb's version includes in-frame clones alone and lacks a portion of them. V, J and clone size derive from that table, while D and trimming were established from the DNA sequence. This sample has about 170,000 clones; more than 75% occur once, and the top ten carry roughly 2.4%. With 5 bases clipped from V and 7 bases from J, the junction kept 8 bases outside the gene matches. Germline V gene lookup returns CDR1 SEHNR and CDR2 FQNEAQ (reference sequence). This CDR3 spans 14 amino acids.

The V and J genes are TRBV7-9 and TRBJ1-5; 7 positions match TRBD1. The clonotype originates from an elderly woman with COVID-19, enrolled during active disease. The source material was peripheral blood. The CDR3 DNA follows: TGTGCCAGCAGCGTGGAAGGGGGCTGGCAGCCCCAGCATTTT. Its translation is CASSVEGGWQPQHF.